The rows below give T cell receptor beta chains drawn from one sample of a study of OX40 agonist ivuxolimab in advanced cancers. Sequenced by immunoSEQ multiplex PCR; TCRdb stores in-frame clones only, minus some. This sample has over 45,000 clones; 70% to 80% occur once, and the top ten carry 1.9%. Source: CD4+ or CD8+ T cells sorted from blood, taken in a trial of the OX40 agonist ivuxolimab. The receptors originated from an adult with an advanced solid tumor such as melanoma, head and neck, liver or kidney cancer. The CDR3 runs from the conserved cysteine through the conserved F or W. D genes are given only for firm matches. For some rows the clone size is stated as once, few or many, or as a class when expanded; others skip it.

length,J,V,size,D,DNA,CDR3
15,TRBJ2-7,TRBV11-2,once,TRBD2,TGTGCCAGCAGCTTAGTTCGCGGGACTAGTCACGAGCAGTACTTC,CASSLVRGTSHEQYF
14,TRBJ1-4,TRBV30,.,.,TGTGCCTGGAGTGTATGGGGGGGGGCCGGAAAACTGTTTTTT,CAWSVWGGAGKLFF
14,TRBJ2-1,TRBV14,few,.,TGTGCCAGCAGCCAAGCGTGGTCCCTCGGTGAGCAGTTCTTC,CASSQAWSLGEQFF
14,TRBJ1-2,TRBV5-6,few,TRBD1,TGTGCCAGCAGCCGACAGGGGGCTAACTATGGCTACACCTTC,CASSRQGANYGYTF
15,TRBJ1-1,TRBV19,.,.,TGTGCCAGTAGTCTCACCGGGACCGAGAACACTGAAGCTTTCTTT,CASSLTGTENTEAFF
15,TRBJ2-7,TRBV7-2,.,.,TGTGCCAGCAGCCACCGGACGGCGAGCTCCTACGAGCAGTACTTC,CASSHRTASSYEQYF
15,TRBJ2-5,TRBV11-3,.,.,TGTGCCAGCAGCTTGGGGCTCCGCGAAAAAGAGACCCAGTACTTC,CASSLGLREKETQYF
13,TRBJ2-3,TRBV9,.,.,TGTGCCAGCAGCTTTCGGGACTCTGATACGCAGTATTTT,CASSFRDSDTQYF
11,TRBJ2-5,TRBV2,.,.,TGTGCCAGCAGTGAACTTGAGACCCAGTACTTC,CASSELETQYF
19,TRBJ1-5,TRBV5-8,once,.,TGTGCCAGCAGCTTGAGAGGGAAACAGGACACCTCACTCAATCAGCCCCAGCATTTT,CASSLRGKQDTSLNQPQHF
15,TRBJ2-1,TRBV11-2,.,TRBD2,TGTGCCAGCAGCTTAGAGGGACTAGCGGGGGGGTCGCAGTTCTTC,CASSLEGLAGGSQFF
15,TRBJ2-3,TRBV5-4,.,.,TGTGCCAGCAGCCCCACCGGAGCTGGAACAGATACGCAGTATTTT,CASSPTGAGTDTQYF
13,TRBJ2-3,TRBV9,.,TRBD2,TGTGCCAGCAGCCCGGGGGGGTTCGATACGCAGTATTTT,CASSPGGFDTQYF
16,TRBJ2-6,TRBV29-1,.,.,TGCAGCGCCTACGGGACCCCAAGCTCTGGGGCCAACGTCCTGACTTTC,CSAYGTPSSGANVLTF
12,TRBJ1-3,TRBV30,.,.,TGTGCCTGGACTCCAGTTGGAAACACCATATATTTT,CAWTPVGNTIYF
16,TRBJ2-4,TRBV5-8,.,.,TGTGCCAGCAGCTTGGCGCAGACCTTAGCCAAAAACATTCAGTACTTC,CASSLAQTLAKNIQYF
16,TRBJ2-7,TRBV7-8,few,TRBD1,TGTGCCAGCAGCTTTGGGACAGGGGCGACCTCCTACGAGCAGTACTTC,CASSFGTGATSYEQYF
13,TRBJ2-5,TRBV19,few,.,TGTGCCAGTAGTAGGAGGGGGGGAGAGACCCAGTACTTC,CASSRRGGETQYF
14,TRBJ1-2,TRBV10-3,.,TRBD1,TGTGCCATCAGGACAGGGGGGGGTTACTATGGCTACACCTTC,CAIRTGGGYYGYTF
16,TRBJ2-2,TRBV9,.,TRBD2,TGTGCCAGCAGCGTCCTAGCGGGGGGCCTCACCGGGGAGCTGTTTTTT,CASSVLAGGLTGELFF